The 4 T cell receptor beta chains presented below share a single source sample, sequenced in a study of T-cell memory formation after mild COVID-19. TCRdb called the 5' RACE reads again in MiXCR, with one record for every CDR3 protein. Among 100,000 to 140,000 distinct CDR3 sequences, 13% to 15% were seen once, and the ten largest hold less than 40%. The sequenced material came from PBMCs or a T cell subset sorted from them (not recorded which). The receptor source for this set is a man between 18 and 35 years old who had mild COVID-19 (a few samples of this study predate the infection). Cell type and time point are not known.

The chain's CDR3 is CASSLFNGITDTQYF. As DNA, the CDR3 is TGTGCCAGCAGCTTATTCAACGGGATCACAGATACGCAGTATTTT. The chain couples TRBV7-8 to TRBJ2-3; perhaps TRBD2 as D (5 bases). With 2 bases removed from V and 2 bases from J, the gap between germline ends came to 11 bases. Germline assignment: CDR1 SGHVS and CDR2 FQNEAQ. The CDR3 extends over 15 amino acids. The full variable domain, completed using reference TRBV7-8 and TRBJ2-3, is GAGVSQSPRYKVAKRGQDVALRCDPISGHVSLFWYQQALGQGPEFLTYFQNEAQLDKSGLPSDRFFAERPEGSVSTLKIQRTQQEDSAVYLCASSLFNGITDTQYFGPGTRLTVL.

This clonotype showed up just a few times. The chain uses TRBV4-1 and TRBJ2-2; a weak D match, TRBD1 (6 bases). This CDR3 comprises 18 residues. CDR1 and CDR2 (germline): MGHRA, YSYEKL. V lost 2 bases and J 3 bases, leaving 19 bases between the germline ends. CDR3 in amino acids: CASSQMGHQLYYTGELFF. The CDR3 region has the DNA TGCGCCAGCAGCCAAATGGGACACCAACTATATTACACCGGGGAGCTGTTTTTT.

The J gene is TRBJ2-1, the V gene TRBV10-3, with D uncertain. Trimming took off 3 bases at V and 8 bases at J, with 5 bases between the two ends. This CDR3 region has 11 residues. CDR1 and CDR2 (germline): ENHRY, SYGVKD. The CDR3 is CAISDIDEQFF. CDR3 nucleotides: TGTGCCATCAGTGATATAGATGAGCAGTTCTTC.

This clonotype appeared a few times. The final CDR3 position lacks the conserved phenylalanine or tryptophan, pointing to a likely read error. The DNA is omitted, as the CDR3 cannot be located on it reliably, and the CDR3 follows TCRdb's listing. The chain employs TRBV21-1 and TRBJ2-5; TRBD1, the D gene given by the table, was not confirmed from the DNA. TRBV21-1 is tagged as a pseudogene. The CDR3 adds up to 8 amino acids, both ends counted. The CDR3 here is CASSLGPP.